This T cell receptor (beta chain) was identified during a study of cytomegalovirus exposure and HLA in healthy donors. As for the study in general: The same platform as the approximately 700 first-cohort repertoires was used for the 130 or so validation repertoires, a later analysis reported. Overall study results and limits: The investigators catalogued some 150 TCR beta chains as cytomegalovirus-associated. TCR clusters originating in the first cohort tended to co-occur in the roughly 120 validation repertoires, according to a later analysis.

Here immunoSEQ multiplex PCR was the method, and the copy in TCRdb shows in-frame clones only, minus some. The repertoire includes under 300,000 clones, approximately 83% of them detected once, and about 1.2% sits in the top ten. With regard to this clone: Antigen unknown.

Per germline, CDR1 MRHNA and CDR2 SNTAGT. This CDR3 has 14 amino acids. V lost 6 bases and J lost 1, with 10 bases in between. The receptor was isolated from a woman under 40 in good health and CMV-seropositive. What was sequenced was PBMCs. The rearrangement links TRBV6-4 to TRBJ2-1; tentatively, D is TRBD1 (5 bases). The CDR3 region is CASREQASYNEQFF. The CDR3 DNA reads TGTGCCAGCAGAGAACAGGCGTCCTACAATGAGCAGTTCTTC.